This T cell receptor (beta chain) was captured by sequencing in a study of tumor-infiltrating lymphocytes in oesophageal squamous cell carcinoma. MiXCR, applied by TCRdb to the PCR reads, yields one record per CDR3 protein. The sample gives 23,000 or so distinct CDR3 sequences, about two fifths of which show up once; more than 30% is in the top ten. This clonotype was detected ten times or more. What was sequenced was esophageal tumor tissue. The sequence derives from a male donor with esophageal squamous cell carcinoma.

DNA for the CDR3: TGTGCCAGCACATCCAACACTGAAGCTTTCTTT. This gives the protein CASTSNTEAFF. The J gene is TRBJ1-1, the V gene TRBV6-1; D is uncertain. Trimming left V 7 bases short and J 2 bases short, with 5 bases between. The CDR3 runs to 11 residues. Germline CDR1 is MNHNS and CDR2 is SASEGT.